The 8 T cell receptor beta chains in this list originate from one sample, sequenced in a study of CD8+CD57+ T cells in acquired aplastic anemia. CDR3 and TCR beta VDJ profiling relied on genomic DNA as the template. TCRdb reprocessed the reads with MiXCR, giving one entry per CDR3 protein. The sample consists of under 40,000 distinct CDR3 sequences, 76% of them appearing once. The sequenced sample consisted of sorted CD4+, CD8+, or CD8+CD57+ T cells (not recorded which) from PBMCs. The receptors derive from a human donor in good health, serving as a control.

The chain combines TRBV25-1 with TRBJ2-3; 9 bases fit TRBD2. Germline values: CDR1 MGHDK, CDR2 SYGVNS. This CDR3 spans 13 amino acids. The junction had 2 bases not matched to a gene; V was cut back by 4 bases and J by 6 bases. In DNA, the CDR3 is TGTGCCAGCAGTGCCCTAGCGGGGGATACGCAGTATTTT. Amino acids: CASSALAGDTQYF.

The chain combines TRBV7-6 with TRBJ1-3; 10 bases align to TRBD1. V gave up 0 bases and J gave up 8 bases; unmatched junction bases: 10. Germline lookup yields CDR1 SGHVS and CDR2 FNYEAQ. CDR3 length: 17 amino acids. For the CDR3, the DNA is TGTGCCAGCAGCTTAGCGGCTTTCGGGACAGGGGAAGACACCATATATTTT. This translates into CASSLAAFGTGEDTIYF.

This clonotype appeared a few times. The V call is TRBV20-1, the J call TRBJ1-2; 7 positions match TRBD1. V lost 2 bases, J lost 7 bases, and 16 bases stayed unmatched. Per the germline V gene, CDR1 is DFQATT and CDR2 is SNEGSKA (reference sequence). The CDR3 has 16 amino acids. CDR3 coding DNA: TGCAGTGCTAGAAAACAGGGGATGGCTGAATGGCCTGGCTACACCTTC. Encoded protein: CSARKQGMAEWPGYTF.

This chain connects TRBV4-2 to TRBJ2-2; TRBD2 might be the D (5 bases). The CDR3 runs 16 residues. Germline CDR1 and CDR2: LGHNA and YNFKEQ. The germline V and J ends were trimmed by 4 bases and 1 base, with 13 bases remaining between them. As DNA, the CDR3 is TGTGCCAGCAGCCCTCGGAAGAGGGAGAACACCGGGGAGCTGTTTTTT. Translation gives CASSPRKRENTGELFF.

CDR3 nucleotide sequence: TGTGCCACCAGTGAATCTAGCTCCACAGATACGCAGTATTTT. It specifies CATSESSSTDTQYF. The V and J genes are TRBV24-1 and TRBJ2-3, with D tentatively TRBD2 (5 bases). V lost 4 bases to trimming and J lost 2 bases, with 9 bases between them. Germline V gives CDR1 KGHDR, CDR2 SFDVKD. This CDR3 region has 14 residues.

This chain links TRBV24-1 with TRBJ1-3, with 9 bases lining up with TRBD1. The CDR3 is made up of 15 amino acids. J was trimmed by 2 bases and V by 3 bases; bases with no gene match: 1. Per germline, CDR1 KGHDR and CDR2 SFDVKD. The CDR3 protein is CATSDRQGAGNTIYF. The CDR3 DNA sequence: TGTGCCACCAGTGATCGACAGGGGGCTGGAAACACCATATATTTT.

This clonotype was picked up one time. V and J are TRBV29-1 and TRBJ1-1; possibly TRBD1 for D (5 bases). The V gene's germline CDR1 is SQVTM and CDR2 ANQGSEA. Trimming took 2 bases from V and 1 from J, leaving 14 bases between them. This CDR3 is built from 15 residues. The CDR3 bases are TGCAGCGTTGAACGTCAGGGCAGGGCGAACACTGAAGCTTTCTTT. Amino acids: CSVERQGRANTEAFF.

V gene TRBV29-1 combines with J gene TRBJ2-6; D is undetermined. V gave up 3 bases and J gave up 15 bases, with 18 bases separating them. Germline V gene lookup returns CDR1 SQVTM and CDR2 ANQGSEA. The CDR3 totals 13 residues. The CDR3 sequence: CSVDGSPSGDLTF. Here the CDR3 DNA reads TGCAGCGTTGACGGCAGCCCCTCAGGTGACCTGACTTTC.